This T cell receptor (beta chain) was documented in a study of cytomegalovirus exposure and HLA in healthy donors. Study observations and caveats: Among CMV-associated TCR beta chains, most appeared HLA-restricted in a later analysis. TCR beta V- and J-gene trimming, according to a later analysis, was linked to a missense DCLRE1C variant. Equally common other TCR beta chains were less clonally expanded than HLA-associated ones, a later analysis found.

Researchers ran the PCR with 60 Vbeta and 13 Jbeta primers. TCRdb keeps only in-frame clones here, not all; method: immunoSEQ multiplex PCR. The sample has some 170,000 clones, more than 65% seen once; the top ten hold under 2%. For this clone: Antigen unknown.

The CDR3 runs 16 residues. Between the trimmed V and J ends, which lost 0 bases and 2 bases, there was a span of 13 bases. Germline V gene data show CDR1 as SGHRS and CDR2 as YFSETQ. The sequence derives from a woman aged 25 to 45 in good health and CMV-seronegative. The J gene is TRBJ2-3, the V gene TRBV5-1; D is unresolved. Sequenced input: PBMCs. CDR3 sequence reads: CASSLGPQQNTDTQYF. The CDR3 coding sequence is TGCGCCAGCAGCTTGGGTCCACAGCAAAACACAGATACGCAGTATTTT. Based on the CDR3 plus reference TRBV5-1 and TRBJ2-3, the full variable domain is KAGVTQTPRYLIKTRGQQVTLSCSPISGHRSVSWYQQTPGQGLQFLFEYFSETQRNKGNFPGRFSGRQFSNSRSEMNVSTLELGDSALYLCASSLGPQQNTDTQYFGPGTRLTVL.